Given below is one TCR beta chain in context. This entry belongs to a study of blood T cell repertoires in COVID-19. The wider study: The United States, Italy and Spain were the sources of the acute and convalescent COVID-19 samples. The analysed material was cDNA or gDNA that came from T cells, B-cell-depleted T cells, or PBMCs.

Clones were sequenced by immunoSEQ multiplex PCR, and TCRdb holds only the in-frame ones, with some missing. Here the sample spans approximately 11,000 clones, 80% to 90% being singletons. V lost 4 bases and J 0 bases, leaving 14 bases between the germline ends. The CDR3 spans 16 residues. The germline V gene has CDR1 SGHRS and CDR2 YFSETQ. The chain links TRBV5-1 to TRBJ2-1; D is perhaps TRBD2 (5 bases). The sequenced material came from peripheral blood. This receptor was taken from a human donor in a cohort sampled during active COVID-19. CDR3 nucleotide sequence: TGCGCCAGCAGCCCGGGATCCGTGAGCTCCTACAATGAGCAGTTCTTC. Translated, it gives CASSPGSVSSYNEQFF.